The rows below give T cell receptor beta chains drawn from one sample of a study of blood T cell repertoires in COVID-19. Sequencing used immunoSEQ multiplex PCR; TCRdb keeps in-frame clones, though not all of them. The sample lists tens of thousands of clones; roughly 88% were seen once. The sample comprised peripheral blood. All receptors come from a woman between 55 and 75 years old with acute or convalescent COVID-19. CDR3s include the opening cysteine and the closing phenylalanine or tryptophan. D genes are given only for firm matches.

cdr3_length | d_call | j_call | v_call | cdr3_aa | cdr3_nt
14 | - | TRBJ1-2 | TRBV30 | CAGRGQIHDYGYTF | TGTGCCGGCCGCGGGCAGATACATGACTATGGCTACACCTTC
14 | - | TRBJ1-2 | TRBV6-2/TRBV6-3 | CASSNPSGLYGYTF | TGTGCCAGCAGTAACCCATCGGGACTCTATGGCTACACCTTC
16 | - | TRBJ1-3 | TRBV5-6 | CASSLVGASSGNTIYF | TGTGCCAGCAGCTTGGTTGGGGCTAGCTCTGGAAACACCATATATTTT
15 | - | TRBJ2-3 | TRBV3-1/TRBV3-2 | CASSQGVSGTDTQYF | TGTGCCAGCAGCCAAGGTGTGAGCGGCACAGATACGCAGTATTTT
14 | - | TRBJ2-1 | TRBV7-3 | CASSSPGLYNEQFF | TGTGCCAGCAGCTCCCCGGGACTTTACAATGAGCAGTTCTTC
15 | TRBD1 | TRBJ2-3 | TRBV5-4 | CASSPDRSRTDTQYF | TGTGCCAGCAGCCCGGACAGGAGCCGCACAGATACGCAGTATTTT
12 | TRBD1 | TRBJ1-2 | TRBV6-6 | CASATGYYGYTF | TGTGCCAGCGCGACAGGGTACTATGGCTACACCTTC
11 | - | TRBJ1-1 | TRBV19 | CARPGGTEAFF | TGTGCCAGGCCGGGGGGGACTGAAGCTTTCTTT
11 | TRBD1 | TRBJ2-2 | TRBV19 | CAGQGAGELFF | TGTGCCGGACAGGGGGCCGGGGAGCTGTTTTTT
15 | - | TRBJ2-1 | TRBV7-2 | CASSLAEGRRNEQFF | TGTGCCAGCAGCTTGGCGGAGGGTCGGCGAAATGAGCAGTTCTTC
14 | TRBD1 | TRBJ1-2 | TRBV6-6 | CASSPQDRMYGYTF | TGTGCCAGCAGTCCCCAGGACAGGATGTATGGCTACACCTTC
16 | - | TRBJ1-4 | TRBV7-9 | CASSWTGDVTNEKLFF | TGTGCCAGCAGCTGGACTGGGGATGTGACTAATGAAAAACTGTTTTTT